Below are 23 T cell receptor beta chains sequenced from a single sample in a study of T-cell memory formation after mild COVID-19. TCRdb reprocessed the 5' RACE reads with MiXCR, giving one entry per CDR3 protein. The table records about half a million distinct CDR3 sequences, around a sixth of them present only once. Input material: PBMCs or a T cell subset sorted from them (not recorded which). All receptors come from an adult woman who had mild COVID-19 (a few samples of this study predate the infection). Cell type and time point are not known.

About this clonotype itself: The junction differs from germline at one of its ends, possibly a read error. The chain combines TRBV12-3 or TRBV12-4 with TRBJ2-1, with D maybe TRBD2 (5 bases). There are 14 residues in the CDR3. The CDR3 DNA sequence: TGTGCCAGCAGTTTAGGAGGGATCTACAATGAGAAGTTCTTC. Protein product: CASSLGGIYNEKFF.

This chain joins TRBV15 and TRBJ1-5, with D tentatively TRBD1 (5 bases). Germline loops: CDR1 LNHNV, CDR2 YYDKDF (reference sequence). Trimming cost V 5 bases and J 5 bases, with 13 bases left between them. CDR3 length: 14 residues. This CDR3 is CATSGYGADQPQHF. The CDR3 nucleotides are TGTGCCACCAGCGGATACGGGGCGGATCAGCCCCAGCATTTT. Full variable domain (outside the CDR3, taken from reference TRBV15 and TRBJ1-5): DAMVIQNPRYQVTQFGKPVTLSCSQTLNHNVMYWYQQKSSQAPKLLFHYYDKDFNNEADTPDNFQSRRPNTSFCFLDIRSPGLGDTAMYLCATSGYGADQPQHFGDGTRLSIL.

The genes are TRBV5-1 and TRBJ2-1, with a possible D match to TRBD2 (6 bases). This CDR3 contains 13 residues. The V gene lost 7 bases and the J gene lost 1 base, with 9 bases spanning the gap. CDR1 and CDR2 from the germline V gene are SGHRS and YFSETQ. CDR3 sequence: CASGTPSYNEQFF. CDR3 in DNA: TGCGCCAGCGGGACTCCTTCCTACAATGAGCAGTTCTTC.

The chain carries TRBV2 and TRBJ2-7; 11 bases are a match to TRBD2. Trimming removed 6 bases from V and 3 bases from J; junction bases left unmatched: 7. In germline, CDR1 is SNHLY, CDR2 FYNNEI. The CDR3 is 15 amino acids. The DNA for the CDR3 is TGTGCCAGCAGGGAGTCTAGCGGGAGGTTCTACGAGCAGTACTTC. Its translation: CASRESSGRFYEQYF.

There are a few counts of this clonotype. The V call is TRBV24-1, the J call TRBJ1-1; no definite D call. The CDR3 runs to 13 residues. CDR1 KGHDR and CDR2 SFDVKD come from the germline V gene. V was pared by 5 bases and J by 0 bases, with 6 bases between. CDR3 sequence: CATSGVLNTEAFF. CDR3 in DNA: TGTGCCACCAGTGGAGTTTTGAACACTGAAGCTTTCTTT.

This clonotype was seen repeatedly, ten times or more. This chain connects TRBV5-1 to TRBJ1-5, with D uncertain. From germline, CDR1 is SGHRS and CDR2 YFSETQ. Deletions cut 0 bases from V and 4 bases from J, with 5 bases between. The CDR3 has 13 amino acids. The chain's CDR3 is CASSLAPNQPQHF. The DNA of the CDR3 is TGCGCCAGCAGCTTGGCCCCGAATCAGCCCCAGCATTTT.

This clonotype came up a few times. The chain uses TRBV29-1 and TRBJ1-5, with D perhaps TRBD1 (6 bases). Germline V lookup: CDR1 SQVTM, CDR2 ANQGSEA. The CDR3 runs 15 residues. The germline V and J ends were trimmed by 6 bases and 4 bases, with 19 bases remaining between them. In nucleotides, the CDR3 is TGCAGCGTCGGGGGGGGCAGGGGCCCAAATCAGCCCCAGCATTTT. Amino acids: CSVGGGRGPNQPQHF.

The chain couples TRBV28 to TRBJ2-4, with a possible D match to TRBD1 (6 bases). The V gene lost 6 bases and the J gene lost 4 bases, with 28 bases spanning the gap. In germline, CDR1 is MDHEN, CDR2 SYDVKM. The CDR3 sequence is 19 residues long. CDR3 protein: CASRLSPARVLRGKNIQYF. CDR3 nucleotide sequence: TGTGCCAGCAGGCTCAGCCCAGCGAGGGTCCTAAGGGGGAAAAACATTCAGTACTTC.

This clonotype was counted at least ten times. V gene TRBV18 combines with J gene TRBJ2-5; D ambiguous. CDR1 KGHSH and CDR2 LQKENI come from the germline V gene. This CDR3 has 12 residues. V lost 0 bases and J 2 bases, leaving 1 base between the germline ends. The DNA of the CDR3 is TGTGCCAGCTCACCACCTCAAGAGACCCAGTACTTC. It encodes CASSPPQETQYF.

This sequence joins TRBV9 and TRBJ1-2; 7 bases agree with TRBD1. The CDR3 loop spans 13 amino acids. The V segment lost 6 bases and the J segment 3 bases; nucleotides outside the gene matches: 5. CDR1 is SGDLS and CDR2 is YYNGEE in the germline V gene. Here the CDR3 reads CASTRTGDYGYTF. Here the CDR3 DNA reads TGTGCCAGCACCCGCACAGGGGACTATGGCTACACCTTC.

This clonotype appeared a few times. J is TRBJ2-7 and V is TRBV10-3; no clear D. CDR1 is ENHRY, CDR2 SYGVKD, per germline. Trimming removed 3 bases from V and 2 bases from J, with 11 bases in between. This CDR3 spans 14 amino acids. The CDR3 spells CAISEATTTYEQYF. The CDR3 DNA follows: TGTGCCATCAGTGAAGCCACTACCACCTACGAGCAGTACTTC.

This chain joins TRBV12-3 or TRBV12-4 and TRBJ2-5; 10 bases line up with TRBD2. This CDR3 region has 16 residues. Trimming removed 5 bases from V and 5 bases from J; junction bases left unmatched: 11. In DNA, the CDR3 is TGTGCCAGCAGTCCCACTAGCGGGGCCCCGGGGGAGACCCAGTACTTC. This codes for CASSPTSGAPGETQYF.

This clonotype showed up just a few times. This rearrangement joins TRBV7-9 to TRBJ1-2; 8 bases match TRBD1. Per the germline V gene, CDR1 is SEHNR and CDR2 is FQNEAQ (reference sequence). V dropped 4 bases and J dropped 4; count of bases not matched to a gene: 8. CDR3 length equals 15 residues. CDR3 sequence: CASSYSGQATYGYTF. Written as DNA, the CDR3 is TGTGCCAGCAGCTACTCGGGACAGGCCACCTATGGCTACACCTTC.

J is TRBJ1-2 and V is TRBV21-1. TRBV21-1 corresponds to a pseudogene. The CDR3 runs to 15 residues. The chain's CDR3 is CASSKEEGANYGYTF. The CDR3 nucleotides read TGTGCCAGCAGCAAAGAGGAGGGAGCTAACTATGGCTACACCTTC.

There are a few counts of this clonotype. This rearrangement joins TRBV5-1 to TRBJ1-1, with D possibly matching TRBD1 (5 bases). The V end was cut by 3 bases, the J end by 4 bases, with 10 bases between. This CDR3 region has 13 residues. CDR1 is SGHRS and CDR2 is YFSETQ in the germline V gene. The CDR3 region has the DNA TGCGCCAGCAGCTCGGACATTTTCACTGAAGCTTTCTTT. Translating gives CASSSDIFTEAFF.

The chain uses TRBV19 and TRBJ1-2, with unresolved D. The germline V and J ends were trimmed by 10 bases and 3 bases, with 27 bases remaining between them. Germline CDR1 and CDR2: LNHDA and SQIVND (reference sequence). CDR3 size: 17 residues. The CDR3 loop is CATLPRAGVTRHYGYTF. The CDR3 coding sequence is TGTGCCACCCTCCCCCGGGCTGGGGTGACAAGACACTATGGCTACACCTTC.

The gene calls are TRBV20-1 and TRBJ2-7, with D perhaps matching TRBD1 (6 bases). CDR1 is DFQATT and CDR2 is SNEGSKA in the germline V gene (reference sequence). The CDR3 has 14 amino acids. Trimming took 6 bases from V and 5 from J, leaving 20 bases between them. This CDR3 reads CSAGHRAGADEQYF. CDR3 DNA: TGCAGTGCCGGCCACAGGGCCGGAGCCGACGAGCAGTACTTC.

The chain employs TRBV6-5 and TRBJ1-2; 7 nucleotides line up with TRBD1. V shed 0 bases, J shed 7 bases, and the junction held 5 bases outside the gene matches. The CDR3 contains 14 residues. In germline, CDR1 is MNHEY, CDR2 SVGAGI. The CDR3 is CASSYSQGTTGYTF. Here the CDR3 DNA reads TGTGCCAGCAGTTACTCACAGGGGACAACTGGCTACACCTTC.

The chain links TRBV7-3 to TRBJ2-3, with TRBD2 matching over 10 bases. Per germline, CDR1 SGHTA and CDR2 FQGTGA. Trimming cost V 4 bases and J 4 bases; bases outside gene matches: 8. The CDR3 consists of 16 residues. CDR3 region: CASSSSSGSGADTQYF. For the CDR3, the DNA is TGTGCCAGCAGCTCCTCTAGCGGGAGTGGGGCAGATACGCAGTATTTT.

This clonotype has a count of ten or more. This chain links TRBV7-9 with TRBJ2-1; the D gene could be TRBD1 or TRBD2 (5 bases each). In germline, CDR1 is SEHNR, CDR2 FQNEAQ (reference sequence). V dropped 3 bases and J dropped 3 bases, with 15 bases sitting between them. This CDR3 spans 16 amino acids. CDR3 nucleotide sequence: TGTGCCAGCAGCTTCAGGGCCGGGACGGGCTACAATGAGCAGTTCTTC. Protein sequence: CASSFRAGTGYNEQFF.

This clonotype came up a few times. The genes are TRBV6-5 and TRBJ2-7, with D uncertain. The germline CDR1 and CDR2 sequences are MNHEY and SVGAGI. Trimming removed 7 bases at V and 11 bases at J, with 15 bases between. CDR3 length: 11 residues. The CDR3, as DNA: TGTGCCAGCACCGCCACGGCCGTCGAGTACTTC. It is translated as CASTATAVEYF.

In this sample, this clonotype turned up many times. DNA for the CDR3: TGCGCCAGCAGCCGAACAGGGGGCTGGGTAGATACGCAGTATTTT. Translating it yields CASSRTGGWVDTQYF. The gene calls are TRBV4-3 and TRBJ2-3, with TRBD1 matching 9 bases. This CDR3 is 15 amino acids long. Germline V CDR1 and CDR2: LGHNA, YSLEER. Trimming at V came to 4 bases and at J to 5 bases, leaving 7 bases not matched to a gene.

The rearrangement links TRBV12-3 or TRBV12-4 to TRBJ2-1, with D possibly being TRBD1 (5 bases). The CDR3 runs 14 residues. V was clipped by 6 bases and J by 4 bases, with 13 bases between them. The CDR3 spells CASSFNAGYNEQFF. The CDR3 nucleotides are TGTGCCAGCAGCTTTAATGCAGGGTACAATGAGCAGTTCTTC.